The 11 T cell receptor beta chains below all came from one sample that was sequenced in a study of cytomegalovirus exposure and HLA in healthy donors (dated by TCRdb to 2016 to 2017). Library generation was performed with the immunoSEQ multiplex PCR assay. For the multiplex PCR, a mixture combining 60 forward primers for TCR Vbeta segments and 13 reverse primers for TCR Jbeta segments was used. TCRdb obtained this table from immuneACCESS and retained in-frame rearrangements with V and J assigned. These tables miss some clones; where compared with another copy, unresolved V genes account for less than half of the shortfall, and the remainder is unexplained. The sample yields roughly 89,000 clones; roughly 63% were counted once. The biggest ten clones account for about 22% of the sample. Sequenced material: PBMCs. These receptors were collected from a woman aged 45-60 years in good health and CMV-seropositive.

The chain uses TRBV7-8 and TRBJ2-5; 12 nucleotides agree with TRBD2. The V and J ends lost 3 bases and 1 base, in that order; junction bases with no gene match: 15. The CDR3 has 20 amino acids. The V gene's germline CDR1 is SGHVS and CDR2 FQNEAQ. As DNA, the CDR3 is TGTGCCAGCAGCTTTGGGGGACTAGTGACTAGCGGGGGTTTCCAAGAGACCCAGTACTTC. Its protein is CASSFGGLVTSGGFQETQYF.

The V gene is TRBV6-1, the J gene TRBJ2-7, with TRBD1 as a possible D gene (5 bases). Per the germline V gene, CDR1 is MNHNS and CDR2 is SASEGT. Trimming left V 8 bases short and J 4 bases short, with 15 bases between. The length of the CDR3 is 13 residues. CDR3 loop: CASCRDFGYEQYF. In DNA form, the CDR3 reads TGTGCCAGCTGCAGGGATTTTGGTTACGAGCAGTACTTC.

The rearrangement uses TRBV27 and TRBJ1-5, with D unclear. With 0 bases removed from V and 2 bases from J, the gap between germline ends came to 8 bases. This CDR3 comprises 15 residues. Germline CDR1 MNHEY, CDR2 SMNVEV (reference sequence). The CDR3 loop reads CASSLSYGGNQPQHF. The CDR3, as DNA: TGTGCCAGCAGTTTATCATACGGGGGCAATCAGCCCCAGCATTTT.

The rearrangement links TRBV30 to TRBJ2-5, with 8 positions matching TRBD2. Unmatched junction bases numbered 6, after V lost 7 bases and J lost 5 bases. CDR3 length: 12 amino acids. The germline V gene has CDR1 GTSNPN and CDR2 SVGIG (reference sequence). In nucleotides, the CDR3 is TGTGCCTTAGCGGGGTCGGGGGAGACCCAGTACTTC. This encodes CALAGSGETQYF.

This rearrangement joins TRBV11-2 to TRBJ2-7; 8 bases are a match to TRBD1. V lost 5 bases and J lost 3; bases outside the gene matches: 12. The length of the CDR3 is 16 residues. Looked up from germline, CDR1 is SGHAT and CDR2 is FQNNGV. CDR3: CASSIGQGVVGYEQYF. CDR3 sequence (DNA): TGTGCCAGCAGCATAGGACAGGGCGTAGTCGGCTACGAGCAGTACTTC.

The chain uses TRBV18 and TRBJ1-2; D is unresolved. The CDR3 has 15 amino acids. V lost 6 bases and J lost 1, with 15 bases in between. Germline lookup yields CDR1 KGHSH and CDR2 LQKENI. This CDR3 reads CASSPSGDLNYGYTF. The DNA for the CDR3 is TGTGCCAGCTCGCCGTCGGGAGATCTTAACTATGGCTACACCTTC.

The chain combines TRBV28 with TRBJ1-2; D perhaps matches TRBD1 (6 bases). The V gene's germline CDR1 is MDHEN and CDR2 SYDVKM. The ends were cut back, 7 bases at V and 4 bases at J, with 16 bases in the middle. The length of the CDR3 is 14 residues. CDR3 bases: TGTGCCAGCACCCCGGACAGTTGGACCTATGGCTACACCTTC. Translation gives CASTPDSWTYGYTF.

A single count supports this clone. DNA for the CDR3: TGTGCCAGCTCACCAAGGGCCAGGGAAGACGAGCAGTACTTC. As protein: CASSPRAREDEQYF. This rearrangement joins TRBV18 to TRBJ2-7; tentative D call: TRBD1 (5 bases). The CDR3 covers 14 residues. Trimming left V 2 bases short and J 5 bases short, with 13 bases between. Germline V gene lookup returns CDR1 KGHSH and CDR2 LQKENI.

This clone was found a few times. The chain couples TRBV28 to TRBJ2-1; no clear D gene. CDR3 size: 15 residues. With 10 bases removed from V and 0 bases from J, the gap between germline ends came to 16 bases. Germline V gene sequence: CDR1 MDHEN, CDR2 SYDVKM. CDR3 loop: CATRSLQNSYNEQFF. The CDR3 bases are TGTGCCACCAGATCCTTACAGAACTCCTACAATGAGCAGTTCTTC.

This clone was detected only once. The genes are TRBV6-5 and TRBJ2-1, with a possible D match to TRBD1 (6 bases). The germline gives CDR1 MNHEY, CDR2 SVGAGI. This CDR3 comprises 13 residues. The V end was cut by 2 bases, the J end by 14 bases, with 16 bases between. Here the CDR3 DNA reads TGTGCCAGCAGTTACGGTAGGGGGACAAAGGAGTTCTTC. Translated, it gives CASSYGRGTKEFF.

This sequence joins TRBV6-5 and TRBJ2-7; D remains unclear. The germline V gene encodes CDR1 MNHEY and CDR2 SVGAGI. V lost 4 bases and J 6 bases, leaving 13 bases between the germline ends. The CDR3 is 13 amino acids. This CDR3 is CASSSAMSAEQYF. The CDR3 bases are TGTGCCAGCAGTTCCGCTATGAGCGCCGAGCAGTACTTC.